This T cell receptor (beta chain) emerged from a study of T cells expressing NK-cell markers (dated by TCRdb to about 2020). Context from the whole study: Seven or eight donors provided sorted CD3+CD56+NKG2C+, CD3+CD56+NKG2C- and CD3+CD56-NKG2C+ T-cell subsets, whose TCR beta-chain repertoires were profiled. Seven of the eight sequenced donors were HCMV-seropositive and one was HCMV-seronegative. The study sequenced eight donors, all healthy volunteers chosen at random: three men and five women. Sequencing of the libraries produced 2 x 150 bp reads on Illumina HiSeq 2000/2500, MiSeq or NextSeq. Summary of the overall study and its limitations: Those dominant clonotypes were again the most abundant among CD3+CD56-NKG2C+ cells in a handful of donors, at roughly 25-65%. In several donors, the dominant CD3+CD56+NKG2C+ clonotypes were found to rank among the top 10 CD8+ clonotypes and to make up about 1.0-7.5% of CD8+ T cells. It remained unclear whether the expanded NKG2C-expressing T cell clones were specific for HCMV antigens.

HCMV serostatus was determined by detecting HCMV-specific IgG in serum with a commercial ELISA kit. Ficoll density gradient centrifugation was used to isolate peripheral blood mononuclear cells from blood. In the germline V gene, CDR1 corresponds to SGHAT and CDR2 to FQNNGV. Counted from cysteine to phenylalanine, this CDR3 has 15 amino acids. DNA for this receptor is not on file. In regard to this clonotype: This clone's antigen is unknown.

TCRdb lists the instrument as Illumina HiSeq 2000. 5'RACE template switching, by which a universal primer site and unique molecular identifiers were added, was used to make TCR beta cDNA libraries. cDNA synthesis was primed from the TCR beta constant segment, followed by two successive PCR amplification steps. As for how the authors treated the data: MIGEC was used to demultiplex reads and group the reads by UMI, and MiTCR was used to assemble and quantify clonotypes. To remove erroneous sequences, TCR cDNA sequences were retained only when supported by two or more reads. The tcR package was used for downstream repertoire analysis, and clonotypes were matched across fractions by CDR3 nucleotide sequence plus V segment. VDJmatch was used to annotate antigen specificity against VDJdb, with one amino acid substitution in CDR3 permitted. Once TCRdb had reprocessed the reads, it stored one entry per CDR3 protein sequence and supplied no DNA. These V and J calls derive from TCRdb rather than the authors' analysis. The sample's records list a few hundred thousand distinct CDR3 sequences. Roughly 5.5% of the sample comes from the top ten.

The receptor chain draws on TRBV11-2 and TRBJ2-7; TCRdb indicates TRBD1, and absent DNA this call remains unverified. This receptor was taken from a man aged 18 to 69 in good health. The specimen was blood T cells: a sorted CD56 or NKG2C T cell subset, CD4+ or CD8+ T cells, or bulk PBMC T cells (not recorded which). The CDR3 corresponds to CASSLDPGGRYEQYF.